This T cell receptor (beta chain) was sequenced during a study of T-cell reconstitution after alpha-beta-depleted transplantation in children. Overall study results and limits: Some patients owed their high day-60 TCRbeta diversity to surviving recipient T cells and thymic progenitors. About two months after transplant, alpha-beta T cells reportedly came from several hundred expanded graft clones. By one year post-transplant, T-cell counts and diversity largely arose from T cells that were newly produced.

Unique molecular identifiers were used to barcode this TCRbeta library. TCRdb reprocessed the PCR reads via MiXCR and lists one record per CDR3 protein. The sample contains fewer than 750,000 distinct CDR3 sequences, around 27% of which appear only once. To note about this clonotype: The antigen is undetermined.

Trimming removed 5 bases from V and 3 bases from J; junction bases left unmatched: 9. Looked up from germline, CDR1 is SEHNR and CDR2 is FQNEAQ (reference sequence). CDR3 length: 16 residues. This sequence was found in a boy under two years old with Wiskott-Aldrich syndrome, due to receive a stem cell transplant. The chain has TRBV7-9 and TRBJ2-3, with 9 positions matching TRBD2. The specimen comprised PBMCs, sampled before TCRalphabeta/CD19-depleted stem cell transplant. This CDR3 is CASSIRGSGRTDTQYF. The CDR3, as DNA: TGTGCCAGCAGCATCCGAGGTAGCGGGAGAACAGATACGCAGTATTTT.